These 5 T cell receptor beta chains came from one sample sequenced in a study of identical twins. TCRdb itself ran the 5' RACE reads through MiXCR, one entry per CDR3 protein. Of 250,000 to 300,000 distinct CDR3 sequences in the sample, about 8.9% are singletons; the top ten hold 2.5% to 3.5%. In addition, the sample was reused for a study of yellow fever vaccine responses in identical twins.

The sequencing input was CD8+ T cells sorted from blood. These receptors came from a woman between 18 and 30 years old in good health.

The table lists this clonotype with many counts. The chain carries TRBV20-1 and TRBJ2-6; 7 bases agree with TRBD1. Trimming at V came to 5 bases and at J to 0 bases, leaving 13 bases not matched to a gene. In germline, CDR1 is DFQATT, CDR2 SNEGSKA (reference sequence). The CDR3 runs to 18 residues. The CDR3: CSAPKGGQAISGANVLTF. The CDR3 DNA reads as TGCAGTGCTCCCAAGGGTGGACAGGCGATCTCTGGGGCCAACGTCCTGACTTTC.

This clonotype was recorded at least ten times. The chain is built from TRBV7-9 and TRBJ2-7; D is unresolved. The germline gives CDR1 SEHNR, CDR2 FQNEAQ (reference sequence). The CDR3 extends over 16 amino acids. V lost 0 bases and J 0 bases, leaving 12 bases between the germline ends. CDR3 coding DNA: TGTGCCAGCAGCTTAGCCCGAATACACAGCTCCTACGAGCAGTACTTC. This encodes CASSLARIHSSYEQYF.

The sample holds many counts of this clonotype. The V gene is TRBV28, the J gene TRBJ2-7; D is tentatively TRBD1 or TRBD2 (5 bases each). V was cut by 6 bases and J by 0 bases, with 18 bases left in between. Germline values: CDR1 MDHEN, CDR2 SYDVKM. CDR3 length: 16 amino acids. The chain's CDR3 is CASSTQRGQSSYEQYF. DNA of the CDR3: TGTGCCAGCAGCACCCAGAGGGGCCAGAGCTCCTACGAGCAGTACTTC.

The chain joins TRBV6-2 or TRBV6-3 to TRBJ2-3, with D tentatively TRBD2 (5 bases). V lost 3 bases and J 3 bases, leaving 7 bases between the germline ends. This CDR3 has 13 residues. Per germline, CDR1 MNHEY and CDR2 SVGEGT. CDR3 nucleotide sequence: TGTGCCAGCAGTTATCGGGAAACAGATACGCAGTATTTT. Translated: CASSYRETDTQYF.

This clonotype was seen more than once but under ten times. The genes are TRBV7-9 and TRBJ1-1; the D is unclear. The CDR3 sequence is 12 residues long. V lost 3 bases to trimming and J lost 1 base, with 3 bases between them. Per the germline V gene, CDR1 is SEHNR and CDR2 is FQNEAQ (reference sequence). The CDR3 is CASSFPNTEAFF. DNA of the CDR3: TGTGCCAGCAGCTTCCCGAACACTGAAGCTTTCTTT.